The source of this TCR beta chain is a study of blood T cell repertoires in COVID-19. In the study overall: COVID-19 samples from acute and convalescent phases originated in the United States, Italy and Spain. The analysed material was cDNA or gDNA that came from T cells, B-cell-depleted T cells, or PBMCs.

This CDR3 has 17 amino acids. Between the trimmed V and J ends, which lost 6 bases and 1 base, there was a span of 18 bases. Germline V gene sequence: CDR1 LGHNT, CDR2 FRNRAP. Profiling relied on immunoSEQ multiplex PCR, and the TCRdb table lists in-frame clones only, not all of them. The sample records tens of thousands of clones, about four fifths being singletons. This clone was recorded only once. The chain carries TRBV12-5 and TRBJ2-2; D possibly corresponds to TRBD1 (6 bases). This sequence originates from an elderly man with acute or convalescent COVID-19. Sequenced input: peripheral blood. This CDR3 is CASGQTHHRENTGELFF. CDR3 nucleotide sequence: TGTGCTAGTGGCCAAACCCACCACAGGGAGAACACCGGGGAGCTGTTTTTT.